These T cell receptor beta chains were read from a single sample in a study of blood T cell repertoires in COVID-19. TCRdb's copy holds only in-frame clones and misses some; the assay was immunoSEQ multiplex PCR. The data show fewer than 250,000 clones, 92% seen once. The sequenced material came from peripheral blood. These receptors were obtained from a man younger than 40 with acute or convalescent COVID-19. Each CDR3 is given with its conserved first and last residue. The D gene is left open where the match is weak. Clone size is shown for a subset of rows, as once, few, many or a class of expanded clone.

j_call v_call d_call clone_size cdr3_aa cdr3_nt
TRBJ2-1 TRBV7-3 TRBD2 NA CASSPVASGDYEQFF TGTGCCAGCAGCCCGGTAGCGAGCGGGGATTATGAGCAGTTCTTC
TRBJ2-1 TRBV6-6 NA NA CASSYSYYNEQFF TGTGCCAGCAGTTACAGCTATTACAATGAGCAGTTCTTC
TRBJ1-1 TRBV10-3 NA NA CAISGGKGMNTEAFF TGTGCCATCAGTGGGGGTAAGGGGATGAACACTGAAGCTTTCTTT
TRBJ2-5 TRBV5-1 TRBD2 NA CASSPKTSGAQETQYF TGCGCCAGCAGCCCTAAGACTAGCGGGGCACAAGAGACCCAGTACTTC
TRBJ2-1 TRBV29-1 NA NA CSVERQVAYNEQFF TGCAGCGTTGAAAGACAGGTCGCATACAATGAGCAGTTCTTC
TRBJ1-1 TRBV7-9 NA once CASSLGGVGTEAFF TGTGCCAGCAGCTTAGGGGGAGTGGGCACTGAAGCTTTCTTT
TRBJ1-2 TRBV14 TRBD1 NA CASSRTGLSDYTF TGTGCCAGCAGCCGGACAGGGCTTTCAGACTACACCTTC
TRBJ2-2 TRBV7-9 TRBD2 NA CASSLVIGGTGELFF TGTGCCAGCAGCTTAGTGATCGGGGGGACCGGGGAGCTGTTTTTT
TRBJ1-2 TRBV5-8 TRBD1 NA CASSWGTGRTGSNYGYTF TGTGCCAGCAGCTGGGGGACTGGGAGGACAGGTTCTAACTATGGCTACACCTTC
TRBJ2-3 TRBV3-1/TRBV3-2 TRBD2 NA CASSGAGGTDTQYF TGTGCCAGCAGCGGAGCGGGGGGCACAGATACGCAGTATTTT
TRBJ2-7 TRBV9 NA NA CASSSQGGYEQYF TGTGCCAGCAGCTCCCAAGGGGGCTACGAGCAGTACTTC
TRBJ1-1 TRBV6-5 NA NA CASSYSGGVTEAFF TGTGCCAGCAGTTACTCGGGAGGGGTCACTGAAGCTTTCTTT
TRBJ1-6 TRBV6-5 NA NA CASSYVNFNSPLHF TGTGCCAGCAGTTACGTAAACTTTAATTCACCCCTCCACTTT
TRBJ1-6 TRBV5-1 NA NA CASSLATHPSLNSPLHF TGCGCCAGCAGCTTGGCCACTCACCCCTCGCTTAATTCACCCCTCCACTTT
TRBJ1-1 TRBV7-9 TRBD1 NA CASSYDRGSAEAFF TGTGCCAGCAGCTACGACAGGGGGAGCGCTGAAGCTTTCTTT
TRBJ1-1 TRBV9 NA NA CASSVWDTPNTEAFF TGTGCCAGCAGCGTGTGGGACACTCCGAACACTGAAGCTTTCTTT
TRBJ1-4 TRBV3-1/TRBV3-2 TRBD1 once CASSLPGQGVLEKLFF TGTGCCAGCAGCCTGCCGGGACAGGGGGTTTTAGAAAAACTGTTTTTT
TRBJ1-1 TRBV28 NA few CASSRRENTEAFF TGTGCCAGCAGCCGCAGGGAGAACACTGAAGCTTTCTTT
TRBJ2-1 TRBV11-3 TRBD2 NA CASSSSLGGRQFF TGTGCCAGCAGCTCTTCCTTGGGGGGGAGGCAGTTCTTC
TRBJ1-2 TRBV28 TRBD1 NA CASSLNRGLKDGYTF TGTGCCAGCAGCCTTAACAGGGGGCTAAAAGATGGCTACACCTTC
TRBJ2-7 TRBV7-9 TRBD1 few CASSSTGDEQYF TGTGCCAGCAGCTCAACAGGGGACGAGCAGTACTTC
TRBJ1-5 TRBV28 TRBD1 NA CASSQTGHSNQPQHF TGTGCCAGCAGTCAGACAGGGCATAGCAATCAGCCCCAGCATTTT
TRBJ2-1 TRBV10-2 TRBD2 NA CASSTGTSGGYNEQFF TGCGCCAGCTCCACCGGTACTAGCGGGGGGTACAATGAGCAGTTCTTC
TRBJ1-1 TRBV11-2 TRBD1 NA CASSLVQAGGFEAFF TGTGCCAGCAGTTTGGTCCAGGCAGGGGGATTTGAAGCTTTCTTT
TRBJ1-1 TRBV5-6 NA NA CASSLTVPTEAFF TGTGCCAGCAGCTTGACTGTACCCACTGAAGCTTTCTTT
TRBJ2-1 TRBV6-2/TRBV6-3 NA NA CASSLAGEQFF TGTGCCAGCAGCCTCGCGGGTGAGCAGTTCTTC
TRBJ2-2 TRBV7-3 NA NA CASSLIVSGTGELFF TGTGCCAGCAGCTTAATAGTGTCAGGGACCGGGGAGCTGTTTTTT
TRBJ1-1 TRBV18 NA NA CASSRALGDTEAFF TGTGCCAGCTCACGGGCCCTAGGGGACACTGAAGCTTTCTTT
TRBJ1-1 TRBV4-1 NA NA CASSLRGERYTEAFF TGCGCCAGCAGCCTGCGGGGGGAAAGGTACACTGAAGCTTTCTTT
TRBJ2-5 TRBV5-1 TRBD1 NA CASSLQGAEETQYF TGCGCCAGCAGCCTACAGGGGGCGGAGGAGACCCAGTACTTC
TRBJ2-1 TRBV28 TRBD2 NA CASSNLGLINEQFF TGTGCCAGCAGCAACTTGGGACTAATCAATGAGCAGTTCTTC
TRBJ2-3 TRBV4-1 NA NA CASSQVSVGAGDRTDTQYF TGCGCCAGCAGCCAAGTTTCTGTTGGGGCAGGGGACCGCACAGATACGCAGTATTTT
TRBJ2-5 TRBV28 NA NA CASSFTGDLETQYF TGTGCCAGCAGTTTCACGGGGGATTTGGAGACCCAGTACTTC
TRBJ2-5 TRBV10-1 TRBD2 NA CASSEAGEETQYF TGCGCCAGCAGTGAAGCGGGAGAAGAGACCCAGTACTTC
TRBJ2-1 TRBV4-2 TRBD2 once CASSQTGGNEQFF TGTGCCAGCAGCCAAACGGGGGGGAATGAGCAGTTCTTC
TRBJ2-2 TRBV6-1 NA NA CASSDWPGNTGELFF TGTGCCAGCAGTGACTGGCCAGGGAACACCGGGGAGCTGTTTTTT
TRBJ2-3 TRBV5-1 NA NA CASSLASGQADTQYF TGCGCCAGCAGCTTGGCCTCAGGGCAGGCAGATACGCAGTATTTT
TRBJ1-5 TRBV30 NA NA CAWSVQGPEQPQHF TGTGCCTGGAGTGTACAAGGCCCGGAGCAGCCCCAGCATTTT
TRBJ2-3 TRBV7-8 NA NA CASSLGGGLIDTQYF TGTGCCAGCAGCTTAGGTGGGGGGTTAATAGATACGCAGTATTTT
TRBJ1-1 TRBV6-6 TRBD1 NA CASSISKTGGTEAFF TGTGCCAGCAGTATATCGAAGACAGGGGGCACTGAAGCTTTCTTT
TRBJ2-5 TRBV5-4 TRBD1 NA CASSPGQGVGETQYF TGTGCCAGCAGCCCTGGACAGGGGGTGGGAGAGACCCAGTACTTC
TRBJ2-7 TRBV30 TRBD1 NA CAWSRYPGQGPLSYEQYF TGTGCCTGGAGTCGATACCCGGGACAGGGTCCCCTCTCCTACGAGCAGTACTTC
TRBJ1-4 TRBV11-2 TRBD1 NA CASSYSGQIATNEKLFF TGTGCCAGCAGCTACTCGGGACAGATAGCAACTAATGAAAAACTGTTTTTT
TRBJ1-1 TRBV18 TRBD1 NA CASSLWDRGTEAFF TGTGCCAGCTCACTTTGGGACAGGGGCACTGAAGCTTTCTTT
TRBJ2-3 TRBV9 NA NA CASSVPGDTQYF TGTGCCAGCAGCGTACCGGGAGATACGCAGTATTTT
TRBJ2-4 TRBV15 TRBD1 once CATSGRNYPGTGVGHIQYF TGTGCCACCAGCGGACGAAACTATCCCGGGACAGGGGTTGGTCACATTCAGTACTTC
TRBJ2-1 TRBV18 TRBD1 NA CASSPGQGNHEQFF TGTGCCAGCTCACCGGGACAGGGTAACCATGAGCAGTTCTTC
TRBJ2-3 TRBV7-2 NA once CASSLTGGTDTQYF TGTGCCAGCAGCTTAACCGGGGGAACAGATACGCAGTATTTT
TRBJ2-2 TRBV27 NA NA CASSYSTGELFF TGTGCCAGCAGTTACAGCACCGGGGAGCTGTTTTTT
TRBJ1-2 TRBV12-3/TRBV12-4 NA NA CASSLGAGYGYTF TGTGCCAGCAGTTTAGGGGCAGGCTATGGCTACACCTTC
TRBJ1-1 TRBV4-2 NA NA CASSLQTPLGTEAFF TGTGCCAGCAGCCTCCAGACTCCTTTGGGCACTGAAGCTTTCTTT
TRBJ1-1 TRBV7-3 NA NA CASSLAAAGAGTEAFF TGTGCCAGCAGCTTAGCTGCGGCGGGCGCGGGCACTGAAGCTTTCTTT
TRBJ1-1 TRBV28 NA NA CASSLLKGTEAFF TGTGCCAGCAGTTTATTGAAGGGGACTGAAGCTTTCTTT